Following are 8 T cell receptor beta chains from one sample sequenced in a study of blood T cell repertoires in COVID-19. Profiled with immunoSEQ multiplex PCR; TCRdb holds only in-frame clones, not every one. This sample has 250,000 to 300,000 clones; 90% to 95% occur once, and the top ten carry roughly 2.3%. The sequenced sample was peripheral blood. These receptors originate from a young woman with COVID-19, enrolled during active disease.

As regards this clone: This specimen includes other DNA sequences encoding the same CDR3. V gene TRBV5-1 combines with J gene TRBJ2-7, with 8 bases aligning to TRBD2. V lost 0 bases and J lost 1; bases outside the gene matches: 3. CDR3 length: 15 residues. Germline loops: CDR1 SGHRS, CDR2 YFSETQ. CDR3 residues: CASSLGTSGSYEQYF. CDR3 DNA sequence: TGCGCCAGCAGCTTGGGTACTAGCGGATCCTACGAGCAGTACTTC.

The chain employs TRBV2 and TRBJ1-6, with TRBD1 matching over 8 bases. This CDR3 is 17 amino acids long. With 5 bases clipped from V and 7 bases from J, the junction kept 13 bases outside the gene matches. CDR1 and CDR2 from the germline V gene are SNHLY and FYNNEI. CDR3 protein: CASSLYRTGSSNSPLHF. CDR3 DNA sequence: TGTGCCAGCAGTCTATACCGGACAGGGAGTAGCAATTCACCCCTCCACTTT.

V and J are TRBV3-1 (or the pseudogene TRBV3-2) and TRBJ2-5, with TRBD1 as a possible D gene (5 bases). Trimming cost V 2 bases and J 0 bases, with 10 bases left between them. This CDR3 contains 15 residues. Germline CDR1 reads LGHDT; CDR2 reads YNNKEL (reference sequence). The CDR3 sequence: CASSQSTVHQETQYF. Here the CDR3 DNA reads TGTGCCAGCAGCCAATCGACAGTCCACCAAGAGACCCAGTACTTC.

The chain's CDR3 is CASSQFPGLAGGGDEQFF. Here the CDR3 DNA reads TGCGCCAGCAGCCAATTTCCGGGACTAGCGGGAGGTGGCGATGAGCAGTTCTTC. The rearrangement links TRBV4-1 to TRBJ2-1; 15 bases match TRBD2. Germline CDR1 reads MGHRA; CDR2 reads YSYEKL. The CDR3 spans 18 residues. V shed 2 bases and J 8 bases; nucleotides not matched to a gene: 10.

The chain employs TRBV29-1 and TRBJ2-7; a weak D match, TRBD2 (5 bases). The CDR3 totals 11 residues. Trimming took 7 bases from V and 9 from J, leaving 16 bases between them. Germline lookup yields CDR1 SQVTM and CDR2 ANQGSEA. CDR3 residues: CSAPIGVAQYF. In DNA, the CDR3 is TGCAGCGCCCCGATCGGGGTTGCGCAGTACTTC.

The chain recombines TRBV12-3 or TRBV12-4 with TRBJ2-5; D uncertain. Trimming stripped 5 bases from V and 5 bases from J, with 12 bases between. CDR3 length equals 13 residues. CDR3 nucleotides: TGTGCCAGCAGTCCGACTGGGTCGGAGACCCAGTACTTC. It specifies CASSPTGSETQYF.

CDR3 bases: TGTGCCAGTAGTGAAACAGGGGGCGTCGCTGAAGCTTTCTTT. This translates into CASSETGGVAEAFF. This rearrangement joins TRBV19 to TRBJ1-1; TRBD1 agrees at 9 bases. The CDR3 has 14 amino acids. The germline gives CDR1 LNHDA, CDR2 SQIVND (reference sequence). V lost 5 bases and J lost 6; bases outside the gene matches: 7.

The gene calls are TRBV6-1 and TRBJ2-1, with D unclear. V was clipped by 2 bases and J by 0 bases, with 8 bases between them. The CDR3 loop spans 15 amino acids. Germline assignment: CDR1 MNHNS and CDR2 SASEGT. The CDR3 coding sequence is TGTGCCAGCAGTGAACGGGTACGCTCCTACAATGAGCAGTTCTTC. Its protein product is CASSERVRSYNEQFF.